The clone carrying this T cell receptor beta chain was picked up many times. The data were taken from a study of prognosis after radiotherapy for stage I lung cancer. Genomic DNA was subjected to two-round multiplex PCR for amplification of TCR beta CDR3. Primers were specific to each TRBV and TRBJ gene in first-round PCR. TCRdb processed the multiplex PCR reads anew with MiXCR; each CDR3 protein has one entry. The repertoire holds about 51,000 distinct CDR3 sequences, with approximately 30% as singletons. This CDR3 comprises 15 residues. The germline CDR1 and CDR2 sequences are SGHAT and FQNNGV. Trimming took 5 bases from V and 3 from J, leaving 14 bases between them.

This receptor was taken from a donor aged 50 or older with non-small cell lung cancer. This sample comprised PBMCs, obtained before or after stereotactic body radiation therapy (not recorded which). The V and J genes are TRBV11-2 and TRBJ2-4; D gene unclear. The CDR3 nucleotides read TGTGCCAGCAGCCCTGGGTGGCGAGGCAAAAACATTCAGTACTTC. Protein: CASSPGWRGKNIQYF. The variable domain in full, with the rest retrieved from reference TRBV11-2 and TRBJ2-4, is EAGVAQSPRYKIIEKRQSVAFWCNPISGHATLYWYQQILGQGPKLLIQFQNNGVVDDSQLPKDRFSAERLKGVDSTLKIQPAKLEDSAVYLCASSPGWRGKNIQYFGAGTRLSVL.